Below, 14 T cell receptor beta chains from the same sample are listed, as sequenced in a study of blood T cell repertoires in COVID-19. Generated by immunoSEQ multiplex PCR, the TCRdb table keeps only in-frame clones and is missing some. The table records approximately 140,000 clones, approximately 84% of them present only once. Source material: peripheral blood. These TCRs come from a woman older than 75 in a cohort sampled during active or convalescent COVID-19.

The chain couples TRBV3-1 (or the pseudogene TRBV3-2) to TRBJ2-3; TRBD2 matches at 12 bases. CDR1 and CDR2 (germline): LGHDT, YNNKEL (reference sequence). The CDR3 is 16 residues long. Trimming removed 3 bases from V and 2 bases from J; junction bases left unmatched: 3. DNA for the CDR3: TGTGCCAGCAGCCAGAGGACTAGCGGGGCCACAGATACGCAGTATTTT. Protein: CASSQRTSGATDTQYF.

This sequence joins TRBV12-3 or TRBV12-4 and TRBJ1-2, with D possibly being TRBD1 (5 bases). The CDR3 totals 12 residues. V lost 6 bases to trimming and J lost 14 bases, with 19 bases between them. CDR3 DNA: TGTGCCAGCAGATCCGGACCGGGGGGGGAGACCTTC. It encodes CASRSGPGGETF.

The chain carries TRBV5-1 and TRBJ1-1; TRBD1 is a possible D gene (6 bases). The V end was cut by 1 base, the J end by 5 bases, with 12 bases between. CDR3 length: 14 amino acids. Germline CDR1 SGHRS, CDR2 YFSETQ. CDR3 DNA: TGCGCCAGCAGCTTGACAGGGTTCGGTACTGAAGCTTTCTTT. It translates to CASSLTGFGTEAFF.

V gene TRBV19 combines with J gene TRBJ2-6; D possibly corresponds to TRBD1 (5 bases). Germline V gene lookup returns CDR1 LNHDA and CDR2 SQIVND (reference sequence). The CDR3 extends over 15 amino acids. V dropped 5 bases and J dropped 4 bases, with 12 bases sitting between them. CDR3 DNA: TGTGCCAGTAGTCAGCAGGGTCTCGGGGCCAACGTCCTGACTTTC. It codes for CASSQQGLGANVLTF.

The J gene is TRBJ2-7, the V gene TRBV4-1, with TRBD1 identical over 9 bases. The V gene end was trimmed by 3 bases and the J gene end by 9 bases; junction bases not matched to a gene: 15. The CDR3 contains 16 residues. Germline values: CDR1 MGHRA, CDR2 YSYEKL. This chain's CDR3 is CASSQDHGTGLSRQYF. As DNA, the CDR3 is TGCGCCAGCAGCCAGGACCACGGGACAGGGTTATCTAGGCAGTACTTC.

This clone has more than one count but fewer than ten. V usage is TRBV5-1 and J usage is TRBJ1-2; weak D call: TRBD1 (5 bases). Germline CDR1 reads SGHRS; CDR2 reads YFSETQ. Between the trimmed V and J ends, which lost 0 bases and 3 bases, there was a span of 15 bases. This CDR3 region has 16 residues. Here the CDR3 reads CASSLESGFVDYGYTF. The CDR3 nucleotides read TGCGCCAGCAGCTTGGAGTCAGGGTTTGTGGACTATGGCTACACCTTC. The whole variable domain, filled in from reference TRBV5-1 and TRBJ1-2, reads KAGVTQTPRYLIKTRGQQVTLSCSPISGHRSVSWYQQTPGQGLQFLFEYFSETQRNKGNFPGRFSGRQFSNSRSEMNVSTLELGDSALYLCASSLESGFVDYGYTFGSGTRLTVV.

V is TRBV10-3 and J is TRBJ1-1; D possibly corresponds to TRBD1 (6 bases). V dropped 6 bases and J dropped 7 bases, with 12 bases sitting between them. The germline gives CDR1 ENHRY, CDR2 SYGVKD. This CDR3 region has 12 residues. The CDR3 nucleotides read TGTGCCATCAGGGACAGAGGAAATGAAGCTTTCTTT. It codes for CAIRDRGNEAFF.

The V call is TRBV9, the J call TRBJ1-1; D uncertain. The CDR3 has 15 amino acids. CDR1 is SGDLS and CDR2 is YYNGEE in the germline V gene. Trimming took off 0 bases at V and 6 bases at J, with 15 bases between the two ends. CDR3 in DNA: TGTGCCAGCAGCGTAGTAGATAGCCATGGCCCTGAAGCTTTCTTT. This gives the protein CASSVVDSHGPEAFF.

The chain couples TRBV6-2 or TRBV6-3 to TRBJ2-7, with TRBD2 identical over 7 bases. There are 15 residues in the CDR3. Per germline, CDR1 MNHEY and CDR2 SVGEGT. The ends lost 4 bases at V and 12 bases at J; junction bases unmatched: 18. The CDR3 spells CASSSPPTPGGTLYV. DNA for the CDR3: TGTGCCAGCAGTTCGCCCCCCACCCCCGGGGGGACTCTGTACGTC.

This rearrangement joins TRBV6-5 to TRBJ1-2; tentative D call: TRBD1 (5 bases). The germline V and J ends were trimmed by 5 bases and 5 bases, with 21 bases remaining between them. CDR1 is MNHEY and CDR2 is SVGAGI in the germline V gene. The CDR3 is 16 residues long. For the CDR3, the DNA is TGTGCCAGCAGTAACTATCCCGGGGGTTTTGGGTATGGCTACACCTTC. Its translation is CASSNYPGGFGYGYTF.

This sequence joins TRBV6-2 or TRBV6-3 and TRBJ1-2, with D possibly matching TRBD1 (5 bases). The length of the CDR3 is 13 residues. Germline assignment: CDR1 MNHEY and CDR2 SVGEGT. The V end was cut by 4 bases, the J end by 4 bases, with 10 bases between. The CDR3 nucleotides read TGTGCCAGCAGTTGGGCAGGGTCCTATGGCTACACCTTC. Translation: CASSWAGSYGYTF.

The rearrangement links TRBV18 to TRBJ1-1, with D possibly matching TRBD1 (6 bases). Trimming removed 3 bases from V and 0 bases from J, with 8 bases in between. This CDR3 region has 14 residues. Germline V lookup: CDR1 KGHSH, CDR2 LQKENI. CDR3 DNA sequence: TGTGCCAGCTCACCGGACAGTTTGAACACTGAAGCTTTCTTT. Its translation: CASSPDSLNTEAFF.

The rearrangement links TRBV4-3 to TRBJ2-1; 11 bases align to TRBD2. The length of the CDR3 is 14 residues. Trimming cost V 8 bases and J 8 bases; bases outside gene matches: 8. Germline CDR1 reads LGHNA; CDR2 reads YSLEER. Here the CDR3 DNA reads TGCGCCAGCGCACTAGCGGGGGAACGGGATGAGCAGTTCTTC. Translating gives CASALAGERDEQFF.

The rearrangement uses TRBV25-1 and TRBJ2-5, with D maybe TRBD2 (6 bases). CDR1 and CDR2 (germline): MGHDK, SYGVNS. V was trimmed by 3 bases and J by 7 bases, leaving 24 bases between them. The length of the CDR3 is 17 residues. The CDR3: CASSEGLLAGGWGTQYF. The CDR3 region has the DNA TGTGCCAGCAGTGAGGGTCTACTAGCTGGAGGTTGGGGGACCCAGTACTTC.